This TCR beta chain is from a study of T cells in Graves' hyperthyroidism and ophthalmopathy. This clonotype appeared many times. What it binds is unknown. Study results and caveats: The model anticipated ophthalmopathy a median about six months pre-onset. Among thyroid clonotypes expanded above 0.001, most also appeared in blood.

Hyperthyroidism had been newly diagnosed in patients aged 18 to 65, and its duration was under 2 months. Clinical symptoms, serum thyroxine, TRAb, thyroid ultrasound and orbital computed tomography informed diagnoses. RNA transcripts served as the template for amplifying TCR beta CDR3 regions. The HTBI primer set drove a first-round RT-PCR of the TCR CDR3. Each CDR3 protein is one row after TCRdb ran MiXCR on the multiplex PCR reads. The data show nearly 600,000 distinct CDR3 sequences, around 14% seen once. The sequence was collected from a woman in her thirties with Graves' hyperthyroidism that later progressed to Graves' ophthalmopathy. Sequencing was carried out using blood.

CDR3 sequence reads: CASPPRGLANEQFF. In DNA form, the CDR3 reads TGTGCCAGCCCCCCTCGGGGGTTGGCAAATGAGCAGTTCTTC. The chain combines TRBV3-1 with TRBJ2-1; possible D gene TRBD2, 6 bases. This CDR3 has 14 residues. The V gene's germline CDR1 is LGHDT and CDR2 YNNKEL (reference sequence). V lost 8 bases to trimming and J lost 7 bases, with 18 bases between them.